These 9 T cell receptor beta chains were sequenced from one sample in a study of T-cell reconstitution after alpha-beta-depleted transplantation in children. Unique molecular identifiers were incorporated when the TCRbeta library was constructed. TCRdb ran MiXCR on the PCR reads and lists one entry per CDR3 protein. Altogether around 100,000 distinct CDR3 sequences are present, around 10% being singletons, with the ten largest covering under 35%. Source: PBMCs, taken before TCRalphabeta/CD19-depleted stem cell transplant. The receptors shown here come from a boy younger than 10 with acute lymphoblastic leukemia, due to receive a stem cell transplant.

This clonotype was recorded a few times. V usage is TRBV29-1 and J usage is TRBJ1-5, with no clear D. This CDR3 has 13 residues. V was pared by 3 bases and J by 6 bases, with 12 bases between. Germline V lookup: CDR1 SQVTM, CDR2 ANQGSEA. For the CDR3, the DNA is TGCAGCGTTGAGATTCTCCCGGGTCAGCCCCAGCATTTT. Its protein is CSVEILPGQPQHF.

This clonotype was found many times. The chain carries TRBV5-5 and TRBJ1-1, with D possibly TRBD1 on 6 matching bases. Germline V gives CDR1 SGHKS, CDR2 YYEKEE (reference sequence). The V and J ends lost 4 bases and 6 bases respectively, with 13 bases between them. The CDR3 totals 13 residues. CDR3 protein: CASSSTGKPEAFF. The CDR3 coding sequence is TGTGCCAGCAGCAGCACAGGGAAACCTGAAGCTTTCTTT.

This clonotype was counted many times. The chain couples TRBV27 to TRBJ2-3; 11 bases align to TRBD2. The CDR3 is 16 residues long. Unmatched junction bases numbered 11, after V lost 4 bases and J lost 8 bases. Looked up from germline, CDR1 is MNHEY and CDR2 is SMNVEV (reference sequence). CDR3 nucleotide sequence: TGTGCCAGCAGTTCACCGACTAGCGGGGCCCGGGCTACGCAGTATTTT. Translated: CASSSPTSGARATQYF.

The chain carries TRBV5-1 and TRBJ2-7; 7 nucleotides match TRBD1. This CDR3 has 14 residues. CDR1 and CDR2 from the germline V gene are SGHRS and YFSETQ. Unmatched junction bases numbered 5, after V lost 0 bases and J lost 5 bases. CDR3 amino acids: CASSLGQGYHEQYF. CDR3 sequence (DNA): TGCGCCAGCAGCTTGGGACAGGGTTACCACGAGCAGTACTTC. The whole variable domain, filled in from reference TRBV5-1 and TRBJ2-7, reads KAGVTQTPRYLIKTRGQQVTLSCSPISGHRSVSWYQQTPGQGLQFLFEYFSETQRNKGNFPGRFSGRQFSNSRSEMNVSTLELGDSALYLCASSLGQGYHEQYFGPGTRLTVT.

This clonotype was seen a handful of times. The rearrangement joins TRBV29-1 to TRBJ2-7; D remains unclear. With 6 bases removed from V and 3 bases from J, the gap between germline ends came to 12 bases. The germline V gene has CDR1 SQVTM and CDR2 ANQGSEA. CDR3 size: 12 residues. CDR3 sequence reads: CSVQPTNYEQYF. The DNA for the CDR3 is TGCAGCGTCCAACCGACCAACTACGAGCAGTACTTC.

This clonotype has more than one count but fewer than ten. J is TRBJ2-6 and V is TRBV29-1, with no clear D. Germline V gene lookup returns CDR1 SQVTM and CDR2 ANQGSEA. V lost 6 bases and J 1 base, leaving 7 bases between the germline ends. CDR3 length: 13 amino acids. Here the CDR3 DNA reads TGCAGCGTGGCCTTATCTGGGGCCAACGTCCTGACTTTC. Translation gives CSVALSGANVLTF.

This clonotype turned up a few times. The CDR3 coding sequence is TGTGCCAGCAGCTTAGTTGGGACTTCCCGCAGTGGCTACACCTTC. As protein: CASSLVGTSRSGYTF. The genes are TRBV7-2 and TRBJ1-2; a weak D match, TRBD1 (5 bases). CDR3 length: 15 residues. The V gene's germline CDR1 is SGHTA and CDR2 FQGNSA. Deletions cut 1 base from V and 7 bases from J, with 16 bases between.

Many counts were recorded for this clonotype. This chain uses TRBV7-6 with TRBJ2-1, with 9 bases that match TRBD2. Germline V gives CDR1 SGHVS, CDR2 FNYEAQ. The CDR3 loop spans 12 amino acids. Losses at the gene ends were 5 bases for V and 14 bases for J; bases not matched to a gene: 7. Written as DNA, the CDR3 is TGTGCCAGCAGCCCCCGGGGCGGGAGGGAGTTCTTC. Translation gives CASSPRGGREFF.

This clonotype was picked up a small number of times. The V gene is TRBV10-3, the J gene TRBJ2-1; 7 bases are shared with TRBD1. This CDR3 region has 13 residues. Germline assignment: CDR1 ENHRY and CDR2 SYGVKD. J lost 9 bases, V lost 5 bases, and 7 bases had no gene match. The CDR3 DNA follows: TGTGCCATCAGTACGACAGGGTCAGGTGAGCAGTTCTTC. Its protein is CAISTTGSGEQFF.